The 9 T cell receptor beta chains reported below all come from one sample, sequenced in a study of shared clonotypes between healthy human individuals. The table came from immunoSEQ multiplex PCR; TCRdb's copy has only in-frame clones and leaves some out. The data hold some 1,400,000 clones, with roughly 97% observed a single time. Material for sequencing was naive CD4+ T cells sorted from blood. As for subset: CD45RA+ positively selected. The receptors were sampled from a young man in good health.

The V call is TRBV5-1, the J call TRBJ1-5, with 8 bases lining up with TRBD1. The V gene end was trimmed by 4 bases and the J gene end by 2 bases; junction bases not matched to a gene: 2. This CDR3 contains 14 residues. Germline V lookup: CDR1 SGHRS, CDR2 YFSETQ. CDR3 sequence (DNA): TGCGCCAGCAGCGAGGGACAGGGCAATCAGCCCCAGCATTTT. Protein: CASSEGQGNQPQHF.

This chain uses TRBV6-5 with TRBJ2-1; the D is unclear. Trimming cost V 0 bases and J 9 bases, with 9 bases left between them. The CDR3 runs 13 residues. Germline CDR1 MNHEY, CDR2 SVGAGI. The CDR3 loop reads CASSYSRSSEQFF. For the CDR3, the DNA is TGTGCCAGCAGTTACTCTCGCAGCAGTGAGCAGTTCTTC.

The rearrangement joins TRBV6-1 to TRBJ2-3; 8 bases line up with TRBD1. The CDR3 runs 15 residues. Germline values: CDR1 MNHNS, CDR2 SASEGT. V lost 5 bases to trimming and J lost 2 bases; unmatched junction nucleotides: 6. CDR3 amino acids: CASSPRQGFTDTQYF. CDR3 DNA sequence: TGTGCCAGCAGTCCCAGACAGGGGTTCACAGATACGCAGTATTTT.

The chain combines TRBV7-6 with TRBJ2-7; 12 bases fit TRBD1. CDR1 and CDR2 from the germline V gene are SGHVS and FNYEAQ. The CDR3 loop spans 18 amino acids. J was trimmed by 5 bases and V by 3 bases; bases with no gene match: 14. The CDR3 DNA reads TGTGCCAGCAGCTTCAACTCGGGACAGGGGGCGTTTTGGAACGAGCAGTACTTC. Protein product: CASSFNSGQGAFWNEQYF.

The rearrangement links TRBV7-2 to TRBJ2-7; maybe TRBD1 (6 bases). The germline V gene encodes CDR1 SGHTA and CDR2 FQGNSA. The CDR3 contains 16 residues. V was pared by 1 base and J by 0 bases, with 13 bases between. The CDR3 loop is CASSLGVGGLSYEQYF. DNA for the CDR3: TGTGCCAGCAGCTTAGGCGTAGGGGGTCTCTCCTACGAGCAGTACTTC.

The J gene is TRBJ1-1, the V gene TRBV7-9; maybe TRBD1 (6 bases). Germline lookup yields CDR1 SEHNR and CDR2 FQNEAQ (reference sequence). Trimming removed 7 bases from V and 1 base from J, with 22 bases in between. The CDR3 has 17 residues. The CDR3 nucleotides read TGTGCCAGCACCTTCGCGACCCGGGACAAGGAGAACACTGAAGCTTTCTTT. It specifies CASTFATRDKENTEAFF.

This CDR3 is CACQGDVGGGKLFF. Written as DNA, the CDR3 is TGTGCCTGCCAGGGTGACGTAGGCGGTGGAAAACTGTTTTTT. The chain is built from TRBV30 and TRBJ1-4; D is possibly TRBD1 (5 bases). CDR1 GTSNPN and CDR2 SVGIG come from the germline V gene (reference sequence). This CDR3 spans 14 amino acids. The ends were cut back, 6 bases at V and 10 bases at J, with 21 bases in the middle. Using reference TRBV30 and TRBJ1-4 for the parts outside the CDR3, the full variable domain is SQTIHQWPATLVQPVGSPLSLECTVEGTSNPNLYWYRQAAGRGLQLLFYSVGIGQISSEVPQNLSASRPQDRQFILSSKKLLLSDSGFYLCACQGDVGGGKLFFGSGTQLSVL.

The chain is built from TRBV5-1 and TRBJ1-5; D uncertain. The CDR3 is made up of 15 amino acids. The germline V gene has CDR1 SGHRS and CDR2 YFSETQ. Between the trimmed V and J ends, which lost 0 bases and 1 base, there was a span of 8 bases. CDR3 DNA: TGCGCCAGCAGCTTGGAAGGGAAGAGCAATCAGCCCCAGCATTTT. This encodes CASSLEGKSNQPQHF.

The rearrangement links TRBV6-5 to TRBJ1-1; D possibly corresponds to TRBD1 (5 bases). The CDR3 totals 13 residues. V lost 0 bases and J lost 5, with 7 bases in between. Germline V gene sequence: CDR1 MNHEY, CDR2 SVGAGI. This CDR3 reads CASSYSQGTEAFF. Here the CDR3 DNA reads TGTGCCAGCAGTTACTCGCAGGGAACTGAAGCTTTCTTT.